This TCR beta chain was identified in a study of Graves' ophthalmopathy and Graves' hyperthyroidism. Study as a whole: No treatment had been given when peripheral blood was collected at initial diagnosis.

This clonotype has at least ten counts. Amplifying from RNA transcripts, the study obtained TCR beta CDR3 regions. First-round RT-PCR employed HTBI primers, with a second-round multiplex PCR after it. TCRdb re-derived calls from the multiplex PCR reads in MiXCR, one entry per CDR3 protein. The data show a few hundred thousand distinct CDR3 sequences, with 15% seen just once and about 7.3% held by the top ten. The germline V gene has CDR1 MNHEY and CDR2 SVGEGT. This CDR3 is built from 15 residues. V lost 4 bases, J lost 1 base, and 5 bases stayed unmatched. Among the exclusions were patients with other autoimmune diseases, uncontrolled infections, pregnancy or lactation.

The chain combines TRBV6-2 or TRBV6-3 with TRBJ2-5; 8 nucleotides line up with TRBD2. The sequenced material came from peripheral blood. The clonotype originates from a woman younger than 30 with stable Graves' hyperthyroidism. The CDR3 DNA reads TGTGCCAGCAGTTGGGGTAGCGGGGTCCAAGAGACCCAGTACTTC. It specifies CASSWGSGVQETQYF.